The 7 T cell receptor beta chains listed next were all sequenced from one sample in a study of shared clonotypes between healthy human individuals. The method was immunoSEQ multiplex PCR; TCRdb's version includes in-frame clones alone and lacks a portion of them. This table has around 690,000 clones, about nine tenths appearing once. The source material was memory CD8+ T cells from PBMCs. Subset specified: CD45RO+ cells pooled with CCR7-negative TemRA cells. The receptors stem from a man younger than 30 in good health. Some clones in this sample may be carry-over from other donors' samples.

This clone was found once. The genes are TRBV7-9 and TRBJ1-2; tentative D call: TRBD1 (5 bases). Germline V gene data show CDR1 as SEHNR and CDR2 as FQNEAQ (reference sequence). The V gene lost 4 bases and the J gene lost 8 bases, with 14 bases spanning the gap. CDR3 size: 13 residues. The CDR3 nucleotides read TGTGCCAGCAGCTCTCGACAGCTTCGGGGCTACACCTTC. Protein: CASSSRQLRGYTF.

V and J are TRBV6-1 and TRBJ1-1; D gene uncertain. The CDR3 consists of 12 residues. Per germline, CDR1 MNHNS and CDR2 SASEGT. Trimming removed 7 bases from V and 2 bases from J, with 8 bases in between. CDR3 in DNA: TGTGCCAGCATACGGTCTAACACTGAAGCTTTCTTT. Its protein product is CASIRSNTEAFF.

This clone was seen a single time. V is TRBV4-2 and J is TRBJ1-6; D not resolved. Germline-derived CDR1 and CDR2 are LGHNA and YNFKEQ. V was pared by 3 bases and J by 7 bases, with 13 bases between. The CDR3 consists of 15 residues. The CDR3 DNA reads TGTGCCAGCAGCCAGGATTACGAGCTAAATTCACCCCTCCACTTT. This sequence encodes CASSQDYELNSPLHF.

The V call is TRBV6-5, the J call TRBJ1-2; the D gene is possibly TRBD1 (6 bases). Per germline, CDR1 MNHEY and CDR2 SVGAGI. The CDR3 length is 15 residues. Trimming shortened V by 0 bases and J by 6 bases, and 14 bases separated the two germline ends. CDR3 residues: CASSYSSEGGNGYTF. The CDR3 DNA follows: TGTGCCAGCAGTTACTCGTCTGAGGGGGGGAATGGCTACACCTTC.

The rearrangement joins TRBV19 to TRBJ2-7, with a tentative D call TRBD2 (5 bases). Germline CDR1 LNHDA, CDR2 SQIVND (reference sequence). This CDR3 is 11 amino acids long. With 11 bases removed from V and 7 bases from J, the gap between germline ends came to 15 bases. The CDR3 loop reads CAVRGVGEQYF. Written as DNA, the CDR3 is TGTGCCGTCCGGGGTGTTGGGGAGCAGTACTTC.

The chain has TRBV27 and TRBJ2-7; D is possibly TRBD2 (5 bases). The CDR3 is 13 amino acids. V was cut by 6 bases and J by 3 bases, with 12 bases left in between. Per germline, CDR1 MNHEY and CDR2 SMNVEV (reference sequence). CDR3 DNA: TGTGCCAGCAGCGAGGGAAGGAGCTACGAGCAGTACTTC. Its translation is CASSEGRSYEQYF.

This chain uses TRBV5-6 with TRBJ2-7; D gene uncertain. The CDR3 length is 12 residues. V was trimmed by 4 bases and J by 2 bases, leaving 7 bases between them. CDR1 and CDR2 (germline): SGHDT, YYEEEE. The DNA of the CDR3 is TGTGCCAGCAGCCTGCAAACCTACGAGCAGTACTTC. As protein: CASSLQTYEQYF.